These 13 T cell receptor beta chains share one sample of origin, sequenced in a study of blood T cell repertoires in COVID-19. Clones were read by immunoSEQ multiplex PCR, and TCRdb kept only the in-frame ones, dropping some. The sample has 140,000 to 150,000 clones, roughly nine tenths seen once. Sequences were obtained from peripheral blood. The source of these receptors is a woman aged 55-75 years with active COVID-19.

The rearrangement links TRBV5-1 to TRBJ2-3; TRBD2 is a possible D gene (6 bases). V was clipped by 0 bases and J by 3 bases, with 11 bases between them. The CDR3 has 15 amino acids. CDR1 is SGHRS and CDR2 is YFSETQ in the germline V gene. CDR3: CASSLGGTGTDTQYF. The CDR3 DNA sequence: TGCGCCAGCAGCTTGGGCGGGACCGGGACAGATACGCAGTATTTT.

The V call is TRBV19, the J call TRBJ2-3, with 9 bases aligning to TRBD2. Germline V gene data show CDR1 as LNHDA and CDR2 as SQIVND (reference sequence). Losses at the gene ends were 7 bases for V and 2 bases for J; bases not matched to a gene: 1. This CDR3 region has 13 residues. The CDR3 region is CASIAGATDTQYF. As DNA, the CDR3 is TGTGCCAGTATAGCGGGAGCCACAGATACGCAGTATTTT.

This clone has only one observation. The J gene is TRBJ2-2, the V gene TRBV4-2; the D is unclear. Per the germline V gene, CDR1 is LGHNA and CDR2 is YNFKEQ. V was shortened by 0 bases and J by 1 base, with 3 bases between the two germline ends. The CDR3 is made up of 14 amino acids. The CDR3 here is CASSQDMNTGELFF. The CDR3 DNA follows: TGTGCCAGCAGCCAAGATATGAACACCGGGGAGCTGTTTTTT.

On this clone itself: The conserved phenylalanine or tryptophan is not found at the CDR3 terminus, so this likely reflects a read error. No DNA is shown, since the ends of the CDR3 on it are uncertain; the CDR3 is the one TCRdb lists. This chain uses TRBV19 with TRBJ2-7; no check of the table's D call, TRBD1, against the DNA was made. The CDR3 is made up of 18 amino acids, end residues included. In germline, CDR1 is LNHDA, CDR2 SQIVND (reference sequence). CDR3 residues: CASKGLPGGGNITTSSTS.

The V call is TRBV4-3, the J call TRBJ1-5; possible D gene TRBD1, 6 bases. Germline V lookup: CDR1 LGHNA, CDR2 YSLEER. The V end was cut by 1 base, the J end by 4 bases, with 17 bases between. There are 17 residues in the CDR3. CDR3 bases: TGCGCCAGCAGCCAAGCCTGGGGGGAGGGGGAGAATCAGCCCCAGCATTTT. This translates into CASSQAWGEGENQPQHF.

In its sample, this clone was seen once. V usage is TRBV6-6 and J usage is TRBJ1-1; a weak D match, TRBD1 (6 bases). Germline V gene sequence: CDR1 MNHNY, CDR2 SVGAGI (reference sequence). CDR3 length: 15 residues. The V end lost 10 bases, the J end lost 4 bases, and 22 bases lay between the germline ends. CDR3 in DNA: TGTGCCACCCGGAACCAACAGGGTAAGGGCACTGAAGCTTTCTTT. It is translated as CATRNQQGKGTEAFF.

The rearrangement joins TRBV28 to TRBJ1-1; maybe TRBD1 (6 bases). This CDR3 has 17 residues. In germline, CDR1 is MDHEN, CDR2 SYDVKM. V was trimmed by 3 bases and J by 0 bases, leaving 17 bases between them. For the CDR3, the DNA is TGTGCCAGCAGTTTCCCAAGGACAGCGTCCATGAACACTGAAGCTTTCTTT. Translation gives CASSFPRTASMNTEAFF.

CDR3: CASSIGTSGSRNTGELFF. In nucleotides, the CDR3 is TGCGCCAGCAGCATAGGGACTAGCGGGAGCCGGAACACCGGGGAGCTGTTTTTT. This chain joins TRBV5-1 and TRBJ2-2, with 14 bases fitting TRBD2. The CDR3 totals 18 residues. CDR1 is SGHRS, CDR2 YFSETQ, per germline. The junction had 6 bases not matched to a gene; V was cut back by 4 bases and J by 1 base. The full variable domain, its missing parts supplied by reference TRBV5-1 and TRBJ2-2, is KAGVTQTPRYLIKTRGQQVTLSCSPISGHRSVSWYQQTPGQGLQFLFEYFSETQRNKGNFPGRFSGRQFSNSRSEMNVSTLELGDSALYLCASSIGTSGSRNTGELFFGEGSRLTVL.

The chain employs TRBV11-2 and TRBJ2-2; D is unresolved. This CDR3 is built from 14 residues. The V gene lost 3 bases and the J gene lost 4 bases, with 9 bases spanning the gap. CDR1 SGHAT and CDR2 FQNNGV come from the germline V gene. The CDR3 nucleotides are TGTGCCAGCAGCTTGAGCTACGTCACCGGGGAGCTGTTTTTT. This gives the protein CASSLSYVTGELFF.

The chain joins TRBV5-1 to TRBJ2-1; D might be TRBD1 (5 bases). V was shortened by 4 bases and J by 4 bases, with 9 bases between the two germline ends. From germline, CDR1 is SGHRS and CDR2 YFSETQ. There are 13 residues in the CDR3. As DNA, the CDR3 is TGCGCCAGCAGCATGCGACAGTACAATGAGCAGTTCTTC. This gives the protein CASSMRQYNEQFF.

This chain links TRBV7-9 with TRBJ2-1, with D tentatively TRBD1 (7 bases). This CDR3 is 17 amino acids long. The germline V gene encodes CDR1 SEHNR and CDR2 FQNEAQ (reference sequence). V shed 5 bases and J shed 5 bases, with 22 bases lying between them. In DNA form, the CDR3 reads TGTGCCAGCAGCGGCGGGACAGAAGAGCTCTGGGACAATGAGCAGTTCTTC. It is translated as CASSGGTEELWDNEQFF. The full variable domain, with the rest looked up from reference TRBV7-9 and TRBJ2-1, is DTGVSQNPRHKITKRGQNVTFRCDPISEHNRLYWYRQTLGQGPEFLTYFQNEAQLEKSRLLSDRFSAERPKGSFSTLEIQRTEQGDSAMYLCASSGGTEELWDNEQFFGPGTRLTVL.

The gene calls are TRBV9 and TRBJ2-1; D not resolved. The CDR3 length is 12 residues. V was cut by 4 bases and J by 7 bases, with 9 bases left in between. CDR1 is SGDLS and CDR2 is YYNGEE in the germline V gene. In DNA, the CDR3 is TGTGCCAGCAGCAAAAGCAGGAATGAGCAGTTCTTC. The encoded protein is CASSKSRNEQFF.

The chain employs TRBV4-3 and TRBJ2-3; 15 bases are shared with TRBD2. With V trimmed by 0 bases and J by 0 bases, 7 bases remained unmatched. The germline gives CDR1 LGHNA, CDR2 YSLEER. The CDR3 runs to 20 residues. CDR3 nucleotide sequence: TGCGCCAGCAGCCAAGATCTGGGGACTAGCGGGAGGACTAGCACAGATACGCAGTATTTT. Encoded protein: CASSQDLGTSGRTSTDTQYF.